This T cell receptor (beta chain) came from a study of T cell responses to AZD1222 COVID-19 vaccine. Study-wide results and caveats: It should be noted that donors were predominantly white British and more often female, and clonal diversity was possibly underestimated. Just 6 or 7 AZD1222 recipients were seropositive at baseline.

Profiling relied on immunoSEQ multiplex PCR, and the TCRdb table lists in-frame clones only, not all of them. The repertoire holds 55,000 to 65,000 clones, with 70% to 80% as singletons. As regards this clone: Its specificity is not known.

The CDR3 loop spans 14 amino acids. Looked up from germline, CDR1 is MDHEN and CDR2 is SYDVKM. The V end lost 0 bases, the J end lost 8 bases, and 10 bases lay between the germline ends. V gene TRBV28 combines with J gene TRBJ1-4; D is unclear. The sequence derives from an adult who received the AZD1222 COVID-19 vaccine. This specimen consisted of peripheral blood, obtained 28 days after the second AZD1222 dose. The CDR3 DNA is TGTGCCAGCAGTTTATGGCCAGGACGCGAAAAACTGTTTTTT. Amino acid sequence: CASSLWPGREKLFF.